What follows are 20 T cell receptor beta chains derived from one specimen sequenced in a study of T cell responses to AZD1222 COVID-19 vaccine. The protocol was immunoSEQ multiplex PCR, while the TCRdb copy is restricted to in-frame clones and leaves out a portion. The sample includes about 140,000 clones, 90% of them seen just once. Sequenced here: peripheral blood, sampled on day 0 of AZD1222 vaccination. Receptors were obtained from an adult in good health.

This chain connects TRBV5-4 to TRBJ1-6; D ambiguous. This CDR3 is 14 amino acids long. Between the trimmed V and J ends, which lost 6 bases and 10 bases, there was a span of 17 bases. From germline, CDR1 is SGHNT and CDR2 YYREEE (reference sequence). The CDR3 region has the DNA TGTGCCAGCACCCGTGAGGGAAGCGTGTCACCCCTCCACTTT. Amino acids: CASTREGSVSPLHF.

In DNA form, the CDR3 reads TGTGCCAGCAGTTTTCGGGGAGCCGCCGCGGCTTTGAACACTGAAGCTTTCTTT. Residues: CASSFRGAAAALNTEAFF. This sequence joins TRBV27 and TRBJ1-1; the D is unclear. Germline values: CDR1 MNHEY, CDR2 SMNVEV (reference sequence). Between the trimmed V and J ends, which lost 3 bases and 0 bases, there was a span of 20 bases. This CDR3 is built from 18 residues.

This chain connects TRBV7-2 to TRBJ2-5, with TRBD2 identical over 10 bases. V was pared by 1 base and J by 4 bases, with 3 bases of the junction left unmatched. Per germline, CDR1 SGHTA and CDR2 FQGNSA. This CDR3 has 15 amino acids. This CDR3 is CASSLERGGRETQYF. The DNA of the CDR3 is TGTGCCAGCAGCTTAGAGCGGGGGGGCAGAGAGACCCAGTACTTC.

The chain has TRBV6-4 and TRBJ2-4; the D gene is possibly TRBD1 (5 bases). Germline assignment: CDR1 MRHNA and CDR2 SNTAGT. Trimming left V 0 bases short and J 6 bases short, with 12 bases between. The CDR3 has 15 residues. For the CDR3, the DNA is TGTGCCAGCAGTGACTCGGAAGGGGCTGGAAACATTCAGTACTTC. As protein: CASSDSEGAGNIQYF.

CDR3 in amino acids: CASGLRVGGGDTQYF. Written as DNA, the CDR3 is TGTGCTAGTGGTTTGAGGGTAGGGGGAGGAGATACGCAGTATTTT. This chain joins TRBV12-5 and TRBJ2-3; tentatively, D is TRBD1 or TRBD2 (6 bases each). The CDR3 loop spans 15 amino acids. Germline CDR1 and CDR2: LGHNT and FRNRAP. V lost 2 bases and J lost 5, with 14 bases in between.

The chain has TRBV24-1 and TRBJ1-1; maybe TRBD1 (5 bases). This CDR3 has 12 residues. CDR1 is KGHDR, CDR2 SFDVKD, per germline. Trimming left V 10 bases short and J 7 bases short, with 15 bases between. Here the CDR3 DNA reads TGTGCCACACGCCCAGGGAGCCTTGAAGCTTTCTTT. Protein product: CATRPGSLEAFF.

The chain links TRBV3-1 (or the pseudogene TRBV3-2) to TRBJ2-7; D remains unclear. The CDR3 is 14 residues long. V was pared by 0 bases and J by 3 bases, with 9 bases between. Germline assignment: CDR1 LGHDT and CDR2 YNNKEL (reference sequence). In DNA form, the CDR3 reads TGTGCCAGCAGCCAAGATCACGGCTACTACGAGCAGTACTTC. It encodes CASSQDHGYYEQYF.

The chain is built from TRBV14 and TRBJ2-7, with D unresolved. Germline CDR1 reads SGHDN; CDR2 reads FVKESK. The CDR3 is made up of 17 amino acids. V lost 4 bases and J lost 5, with 24 bases in between. The DNA of the CDR3 is TGTGCCAGCAGCCCGCCGGACCTAACACCCCCTTGGAACGAGCAGTACTTC. Protein: CASSPPDLTPPWNEQYF.

This sequence joins TRBV5-4 and TRBJ2-5; D is possibly TRBD2 (6 bases). The CDR3 spans 15 residues. Trimming stripped 0 bases from V and 4 bases from J, with 13 bases between. CDR1 and CDR2 (germline): SGHNT, YYREEE (reference sequence). CDR3 coding DNA: TGTGCCAGCAGCTTGGCCCCTCTAGCGTTAGAGACCCAGTACTTC. Protein sequence: CASSLAPLALETQYF.

The chain has TRBV7-8 and TRBJ1-3; D call uncertain. CDR1 is SGHVS and CDR2 is FQNEAQ in the germline V gene. This CDR3 is 15 amino acids long. Trimming took 4 bases from V and 0 from J, leaving 10 bases between them. The CDR3 sequence: CASSSAESSGNTIYF. The CDR3 nucleotides are TGTGCCAGCAGCTCCGCAGAGAGCTCTGGAAACACCATATATTTT.

V and J are TRBV9 and TRBJ1-5; D remains ambiguous. Germline V gene data show CDR1 as SGDLS and CDR2 as YYNGEE. The ends were cut back, 2 bases at V and 0 bases at J, with 9 bases in the middle. This CDR3 is 15 amino acids long. In nucleotides, the CDR3 is TGTGCCAGCAGCGTCCGGGATGATAGCAATCAGCCCCAGCATTTT. It specifies CASSVRDDSNQPQHF.

In this sample, this clone turned up once. V is TRBV4-2 and J is TRBJ1-6, with D perhaps TRBD1 (5 bases). The CDR3 spans 17 residues. The germline V gene has CDR1 LGHNA and CDR2 YNFKEQ. Trimming took 0 bases from V and 9 from J, leaving 18 bases between them. DNA for the CDR3: TGTGCCAGCAGCCAAGATGGGGGACCCTCAGGGAGTTCACCCCTCCACTTT. Translating it yields CASSQDGGPSGSSPLHF.

This sequence joins TRBV7-3 and TRBJ2-3, with 8 positions matching TRBD2. The CDR3 covers 15 residues. The germline CDR1 and CDR2 sequences are SGHTA and FQGTGA. The trim removed 6 bases at V and 2 bases at J, leaving 7 bases unmatched. CDR3 DNA: TGTGCCAGCAGTATTAGCGGGGCTATCACAGATACGCAGTATTTT. Its translation: CASSISGAITDTQYF.

This chain joins TRBV19 and TRBJ1-1; 8 bases are a match to TRBD1. The germline gives CDR1 LNHDA, CDR2 SQIVND (reference sequence). Trimming cost V 3 bases and J 1 base; bases outside gene matches: 1. The CDR3 contains 14 residues. In nucleotides, the CDR3 is TGTGCCAGTAGTATCGGGACAGGGAACACTGAAGCTTTCTTT. It yields the protein CASSIGTGNTEAFF.

This chain connects TRBV5-6 to TRBJ2-3; 9 nucleotides align to TRBD2. The germline CDR1 and CDR2 sequences are SGHDT and YYEEEE. V was pared by 3 bases and J by 5 bases, with 7 bases of the junction left unmatched. CDR3 length: 15 residues. Here the CDR3 reads CASSSAGGPIDTQYF. CDR3 bases: TGTGCCAGCAGCTCTGCGGGGGGGCCGATAGATACGCAGTATTTT.

This chain joins TRBV30 and TRBJ1-5; D is unresolved. The ends were cut back, 2 bases at V and 6 bases at J, with 14 bases in the middle. CDR1 GTSNPN and CDR2 SVGIG come from the germline V gene (reference sequence). The CDR3 contains 14 residues. CDR3 coding DNA: TGTGCCTGGAGTCAACAGCATGGCGGTCAGCCCCAGCATTTT. It yields the protein CAWSQQHGGQPQHF.

This clone was detected once. The genes are TRBV19 and TRBJ2-3; 7 bases fit TRBD2. Germline trimming cut 1 base from V and 5 bases from J; bases unmatched to any gene: 12. The CDR3 is 17 residues long. Germline CDR1 and CDR2: LNHDA and SQIVND (reference sequence). CDR3 loop: CASSIALMAGVGDTQYF. CDR3 coding DNA: TGTGCCAGTAGTATAGCCCTGATGGCGGGGGTTGGAGATACGCAGTATTTT.

V is TRBV19 and J is TRBJ1-4, with D possibly being TRBD1 (5 bases). V was clipped by 5 bases and J by 8 bases, with 12 bases between them. The CDR3 loop spans 13 amino acids. Per germline, CDR1 LNHDA and CDR2 SQIVND (reference sequence). The CDR3, as DNA: TGTGCCAGTAGTGCAGGGAGAAGGGAAAAACTGTTTTTT. Translating gives CASSAGRREKLFF.

The chain joins TRBV7-2 to TRBJ2-1; 8 bases align to TRBD2. The CDR3 contains 18 residues. Germline trimming cut 2 bases from V and 0 bases from J; bases unmatched to any gene: 9. Germline CDR1 reads SGHTA; CDR2 reads FQGNSA. Written as DNA, the CDR3 is TGTGCCAGCAGCTTAAAGTTGGACGGGAGGGACTCCTACAATGAGCAGTTCTTC. Amino acids: CASSLKLDGRDSYNEQFF.

V gene TRBV6-2 or TRBV6-3 combines with J gene TRBJ2-5, with 11 positions matching TRBD2. CDR3 length: 17 amino acids. With 6 bases clipped from V and 5 bases from J, the junction kept 14 bases outside the gene matches. From germline, CDR1 is MNHEY and CDR2 SVGEGT. In DNA form, the CDR3 reads TGTGCCAGCAGCTCACTAGCGGGAGCACCTAACAGGGAGACCCAGTACTTC. Translating it yields CASSSLAGAPNRETQYF.